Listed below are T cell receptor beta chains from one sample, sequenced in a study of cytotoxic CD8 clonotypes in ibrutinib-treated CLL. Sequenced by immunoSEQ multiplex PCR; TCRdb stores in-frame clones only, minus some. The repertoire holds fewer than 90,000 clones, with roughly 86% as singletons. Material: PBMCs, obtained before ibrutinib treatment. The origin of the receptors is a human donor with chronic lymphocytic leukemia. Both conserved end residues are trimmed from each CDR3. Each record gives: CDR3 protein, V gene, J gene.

AISESLALQETQY,TRBV10-3,TRBJ2-5
ASSQARLHSYEQY,TRBV4-2,TRBJ2-7
ASDPGVATEAF,TRBV6-6,TRBJ1-1
ASSLMGRRNTEAF,TRBV28,TRBJ1-1
ASSKTPAEISNYGYT,TRBV7-9,TRBJ1-2
ASSQGGLVGEQY,TRBV7-3,TRBJ2-7
ASTPRRGDQETQY,TRBV6-5,TRBJ2-5
ASGTGAHTEAF,TRBV19,TRBJ1-1
ASSGVGDQY,TRBV5-4,TRBJ2-5
ASRGGPNTEAF,TRBV6-5,TRBJ1-1
ASSQRNPGGHEQY,TRBV4-1,TRBJ2-7
ASSRDRSYNEQF,TRBV6-1,TRBJ2-1
ASSDGGPYGYT,TRBV6-4,TRBJ1-2
ASSRGQKDSDTQY,TRBV6-5,TRBJ2-3
ASSYSRTVGAETQY,TRBV6-5,TRBJ2-5
ASSYSLAGEGYEQY,TRBV6-5,TRBJ2-7
ASSPPGGRCAKY,TRBV14,TRBJ2-7
ASSFSGTEAF,TRBV6-1,TRBJ1-1
ASGGTSGYYEQY,TRBV28,TRBJ2-7
ASSLGGVEMQY,TRBV5-1,TRBJ2-7
ASRDRGRETQY,TRBV10-2,TRBJ2-5
ASSPPIGTGSGNTIY,TRBV18,TRBJ1-3
ASSIAADIYEQY,TRBV19,TRBJ2-7
ASSPPTGDLRSYEQY,TRBV7-2,TRBJ2-7
ASSTGLAGKLEQF,TRBV7-3,TRBJ2-1
ASSLGWRAATRRTEAF,TRBV11-3,TRBJ1-1
ASSLGSDRGYEQY,TRBV5-1,TRBJ2-7
AWTGKGPDTQY,TRBV30,TRBJ2-3
ASSQGVTTGAKNIQY,TRBV6-1,TRBJ2-4
ASSSPPSNQPQH,TRBV28,TRBJ1-5
ASSSRLAATYEQY,TRBV5-1,TRBJ2-7
AWSFGGSSTDTQY,TRBV30,TRBJ2-3
ASSPTAITDTQY,TRBV7-2,TRBJ2-3
ASYPTASIYNEQF,TRBV28,TRBJ2-1
ASSPLGGDIAGRRNEQF,TRBV7-9,TRBJ2-1
ASSPIQGLGYNEQF,TRBV7-6,TRBJ2-1
ASSSHRQGAGNSGNTIY,TRBV27,TRBJ1-3